This T cell receptor beta chain was recovered during a study of shared clonotypes between healthy human individuals. Study conclusions and caveats: About 5% was the fraction of naive CD4 clonotypes found shared across several donors. Incomplete sequencing of sorted subsets was indicated by rarefaction despite large depth.

The V gene's germline CDR1 is SEHNR and CDR2 FQNEAQ (reference sequence). With 6 bases clipped from V and 8 bases from J, the junction kept 10 bases outside the gene matches. This CDR3 has 15 amino acids. Note on this clone: The antigen is unknown.

Several immunoSEQ 96-well plates shared each subset's DNA, each plate a replicate. Produced via immunoSEQ multiplex PCR; TCRdb's table is partial and in-frame only. There are a few million clones in the sample; around 94% occur only once, and about 0.13% lies in the top ten. Sequences were obtained from naive CD4+ T cells sorted from blood. Subset denoted: CD45RA+ positively selected. This TCR was recovered from a man aged 18 to 30 in good health. The chain employs TRBV7-9 and TRBJ1-4; 9 nucleotides match TRBD1. The CDR3: CASRGAGQGNEKLFF. The CDR3 region has the DNA TGTGCCAGCAGGGGGGCGGGACAGGGAAACGAAAAACTGTTTTTT.